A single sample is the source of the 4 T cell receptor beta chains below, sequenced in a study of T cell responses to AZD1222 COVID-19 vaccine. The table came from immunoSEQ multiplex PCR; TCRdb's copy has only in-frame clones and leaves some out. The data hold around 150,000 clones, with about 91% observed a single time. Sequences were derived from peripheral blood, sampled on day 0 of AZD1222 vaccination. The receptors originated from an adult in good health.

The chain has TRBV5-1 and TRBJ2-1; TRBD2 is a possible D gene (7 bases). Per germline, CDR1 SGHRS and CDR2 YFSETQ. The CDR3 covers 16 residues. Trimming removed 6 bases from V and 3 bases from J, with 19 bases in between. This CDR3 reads CASTREGVSFYNEQFF. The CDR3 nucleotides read TGCGCCAGCACGAGGGAGGGGGTCTCCTTCTACAATGAGCAGTTCTTC.

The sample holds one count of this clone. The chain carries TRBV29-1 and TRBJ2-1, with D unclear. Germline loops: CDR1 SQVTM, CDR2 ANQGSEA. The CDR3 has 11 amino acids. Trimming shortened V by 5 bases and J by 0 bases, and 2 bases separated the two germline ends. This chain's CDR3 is CSVTSYNEQFF. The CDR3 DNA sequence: TGCAGCGTTACCTCCTACAATGAGCAGTTCTTC.

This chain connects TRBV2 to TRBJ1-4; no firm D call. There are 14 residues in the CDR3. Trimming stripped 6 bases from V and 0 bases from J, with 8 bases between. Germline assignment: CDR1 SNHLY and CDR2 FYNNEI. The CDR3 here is CASRAEATNEKLFF. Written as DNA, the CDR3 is TGTGCCAGCAGGGCAGAAGCAACTAATGAAAAACTGTTTTTT.

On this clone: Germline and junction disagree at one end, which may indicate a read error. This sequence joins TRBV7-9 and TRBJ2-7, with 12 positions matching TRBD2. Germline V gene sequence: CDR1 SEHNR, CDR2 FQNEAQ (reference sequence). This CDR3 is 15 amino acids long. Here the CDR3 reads CASTLGTSGSYEQYF. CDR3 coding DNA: TGTGCCAGCACCTTAGGGACTAGCGGGTCTTACGAGCAGTACTTC.